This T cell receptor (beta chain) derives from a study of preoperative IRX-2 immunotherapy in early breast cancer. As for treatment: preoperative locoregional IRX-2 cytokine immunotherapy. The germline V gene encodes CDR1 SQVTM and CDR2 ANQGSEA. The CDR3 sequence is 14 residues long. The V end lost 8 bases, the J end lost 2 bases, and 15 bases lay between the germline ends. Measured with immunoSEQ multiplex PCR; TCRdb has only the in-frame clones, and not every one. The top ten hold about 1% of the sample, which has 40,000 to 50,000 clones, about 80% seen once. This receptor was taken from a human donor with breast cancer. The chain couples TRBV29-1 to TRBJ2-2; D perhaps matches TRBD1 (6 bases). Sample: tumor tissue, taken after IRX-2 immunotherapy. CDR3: CSTTGPSNTGELFF. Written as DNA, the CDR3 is TGCAGCACCACAGGGCCCTCCAACACCGGGGAGCTGTTTTTT.